This entry is about one T cell receptor beta chain. The sample comes from a study of neoadjuvant nivolumab and ipilimumab in lung cancer. About the research overall: Nivolumab 3 mg/kg was given days 1, 15 and 29, plus ipilimumab 1 mg/kg day 1 in combination.

Here immunoSEQ multiplex PCR was the method, and the copy in TCRdb shows in-frame clones only, minus some. Among approximately 1,500 clones listed, 70% to 80% were seen once. The CDR3 loop spans 14 amino acids. Germline lookup yields CDR1 MNHEY and CDR2 SMNVEV (reference sequence). The V gene lost 1 base and the J gene lost 1 base, with 7 bases spanning the gap. The source of this sequence is an adult with non-small cell lung cancer. This sample comprised tumor tissue, obtained before neoadjuvant nivolumab, alone or with ipilimumab. The chain has TRBV27 and TRBJ2-5; D call uncertain. The CDR3 loop is CASSLLGLQETQYF. The DNA for the CDR3 is TGTGCCAGCAGTTTATTGGGTCTCCAAGAGACCCAGTACTTC.